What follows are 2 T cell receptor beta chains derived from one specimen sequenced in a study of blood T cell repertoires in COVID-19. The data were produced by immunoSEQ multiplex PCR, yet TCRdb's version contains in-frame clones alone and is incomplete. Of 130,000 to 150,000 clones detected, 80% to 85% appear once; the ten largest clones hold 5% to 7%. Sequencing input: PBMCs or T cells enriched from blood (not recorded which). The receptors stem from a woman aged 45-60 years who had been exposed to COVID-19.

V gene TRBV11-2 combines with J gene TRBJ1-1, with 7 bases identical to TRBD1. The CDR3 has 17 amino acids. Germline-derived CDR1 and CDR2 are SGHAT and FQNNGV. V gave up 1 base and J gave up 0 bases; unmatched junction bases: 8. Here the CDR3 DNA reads TGTGCCAGCAGCTTAGGACAGGGTTCCTCCATGAACACTGAAGCTTTCTTT. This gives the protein CASSLGQGSSMNTEAFF.

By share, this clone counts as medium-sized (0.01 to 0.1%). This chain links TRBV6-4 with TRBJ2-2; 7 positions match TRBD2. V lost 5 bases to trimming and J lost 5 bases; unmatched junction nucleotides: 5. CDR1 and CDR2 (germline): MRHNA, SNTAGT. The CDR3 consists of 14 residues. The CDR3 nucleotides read TGTGCCAGCAGTTTAGCGGGCGAGACCGGGGAGCTGTTTTTT. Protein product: CASSLAGETGELFF.